The 18 T cell receptor beta chains reported below all come from one sample, sequenced in a study of spatial heterogeneity in lung cancer (dated by TCRdb to about 2019). The sample's time point label, in plain terms: sample taken at primary tumor resection. To prepare the library, 5' RACE was applied. Sequencing relied on a NextSeq 500. TCRdb trimmed the raw reads at Q25, called clones with MiXCR and kept productive beta chains. Identical CDR3 protein sequences are pooled into one entry, listed with their most common genes and DNA. Across this sample there are 40,000 to 45,000 distinct CDR3 sequences, with roughly 13% seen only once. Together, the top ten hold about 55% of the sample. The specimen comprised PBMCs, sampled at surgery. The source of these receptors is a male donor with early-stage non-small cell lung cancer.

This clonotype has a handful of counts. V usage is TRBV7-2 and J usage is TRBJ2-2; possibly TRBD1 or TRBD2 for D (5 bases each). Germline V gene lookup returns CDR1 SGHTA and CDR2 FQGNSA. The V gene lost 5 bases and the J gene lost 11 bases, with 9 bases spanning the gap. The CDR3 sequence is 11 residues long. The DNA for the CDR3 is TGTGCCAGCAGCGGGACCGTTGAGCTGTTTTTT. Its protein is CASSGTVELFF.

Regarding this clonotype: A much larger clone sits a single nucleotide away, making a read error possible. The chain has TRBV4-2 and TRBJ2-2; weak D call: TRBD2 (6 bases). CDR3 size: 18 residues. Deletions cut 0 bases from V and 2 bases from J, with 16 bases between. The V gene's germline CDR1 is LGHNA and CDR2 YNFKEQ. The CDR3 reads CASSQDPIGGFNTGELFF. The CDR3 DNA sequence: TGTGCCAGCAGCCAAGATCCCATCGGGGGTTTCAACACCGGGGAGCTGTTTTTT.

This clonotype was detected many times. V and J are TRBV4-1 and TRBJ2-2, with D perhaps assigned TRBD1 or TRBD2 (6 bases each). Germline CDR1 MGHRA, CDR2 YSYEKL. Trimming shortened V by 2 bases and J by 4 bases, and 11 bases separated the two germline ends. This CDR3 is built from 15 residues. The CDR3 DNA reads as TGCGCCAGCAGCCAATCGGGGGCCGGCACCGGGGAGCTGTTTTTT. As protein: CASSQSGAGTGELFF.

V gene TRBV7-2 combines with J gene TRBJ2-1; no reliable D call. The CDR3 sequence is 12 residues long. Deletions cut 1 base from V and 10 bases from J, with 8 bases between. Germline V gene sequence: CDR1 SGHTA, CDR2 FQGNSA. CDR3 in DNA: TGTGCCAGCAGCTTAGGGGCAGTCGAGCAGTTCTTC. This sequence encodes CASSLGAVEQFF.

This clonotype has a count of ten or more. J is TRBJ1-5 and V is TRBV10-3; D uncertain. The ends were cut back, 2 bases at V and 0 bases at J, with 8 bases in the middle. The germline gives CDR1 ENHRY, CDR2 SYGVKD. This CDR3 comprises 15 residues. The CDR3 DNA is TGTGCCATCAGTGAGGGGCAGGATAGCAATCAGCCCCAGCATTTT. Its protein product is CAISEGQDSNQPQHF.

This clonotype was seen many times. The chain employs TRBV9 and TRBJ2-3; 7 bases are a match to TRBD2. Per the germline V gene, CDR1 is SGDLS and CDR2 is YYNGEE. The length of the CDR3 is 15 residues. J gave up 0 bases and V 3 bases, and 4 bases lay outside the gene matches. The CDR3 nucleotides are TGTGCCAGCAGCGCTAGCGGATCTAGCACAGATACGCAGTATTTT. Its protein is CASSASGSSTDTQYF.

This clonotype was recorded at least ten times. This chain joins TRBV4-1 and TRBJ2-7, with D tentatively TRBD1 (5 bases). The CDR3 extends over 13 amino acids. Germline-derived CDR1 and CDR2 are MGHRA and YSYEKL. Trimming took off 4 bases at V and 6 bases at J, with 13 bases between the two ends. CDR3 sequence reads: CASSPRQSGEQYF. CDR3 sequence (DNA): TGCGCCAGCAGCCCCAGACAGTCTGGCGAGCAGTACTTC.

This clonotype was observed at least ten times. The chain is built from TRBV5-1 and TRBJ2-3; 13 nucleotides align to TRBD2. Germline trimming cut 4 bases from V and 6 bases from J; bases unmatched to any gene: 11. The CDR3 runs to 17 residues. Germline V lookup: CDR1 SGHRS, CDR2 YFSETQ. CDR3 nucleotide sequence: TGCGCCAGCAGCCGCCAACTAGCGGGGGGGCCTACGGATACGCAGTATTTT. Translated: CASSRQLAGGPTDTQYF.

This clonotype was seen repeatedly, ten times or more. The V call is TRBV14, the J call TRBJ2-7; D might be TRBD2 (6 bases). V gave up 4 bases and J gave up 6 bases, with 16 bases separating them. The germline gives CDR1 SGHDN, CDR2 FVKESK. The CDR3 is 14 amino acids. CDR3 loop: CASSLHPGTPEQYF. The CDR3 coding sequence is TGTGCCAGCAGCCTACACCCCGGGACTCCCGAGCAGTACTTC.

The chain joins TRBV20-1 to TRBJ2-7; 7 bases are shared with TRBD1. Trimming at V came to 6 bases and at J to 3 bases, leaving 5 bases not matched to a gene. Germline V lookup: CDR1 DFQATT, CDR2 SNEGSKA (reference sequence). CDR3 length: 12 residues. The CDR3 region is CSAKTGNYEQYF. The CDR3, as DNA: TGCAGTGCCAAGACAGGGAACTACGAGCAGTACTTC.

The CDR3 region has the DNA TGTGCCAGCTCGGTCCCAGCGGACGGTCAAGATACGCAGTATTTT. This gives the protein CASSVPADGQDTQYF. The chain recombines TRBV18 with TRBJ2-3, with D tentatively TRBD2 (5 bases). The CDR3 runs 15 residues. Germline V gives CDR1 KGHSH, CDR2 LQKENI. Trimming cost V 6 bases and J 5 bases, with 18 bases left between them.

This clonotype was observed many times. The chain recombines TRBV4-1 with TRBJ2-5; 11 bases fit TRBD2. The CDR3 covers 15 residues. Germline CDR1 and CDR2: MGHRA and YSYEKL. V lost 6 bases to trimming and J lost 3 bases; unmatched junction nucleotides: 6. The CDR3 DNA is TGCGCCAGCAGTCACGTACTAGCGGGAGAAGAGACCCAGTACTTC. It translates to CASSHVLAGEETQYF.

Ten or more counts support this clonotype. The V call is TRBV12-3 or TRBV12-4, the J call TRBJ2-7; TRBD1 aligns across 7 bases. Unmatched junction bases numbered 8, after V lost 4 bases and J lost 2 bases. This CDR3 is 15 amino acids long. The CDR3, as DNA: TGTGCCAGCAGTTCACGACAGGGTGGTGCCTACGAGCAGTACTTC. It specifies CASSSRQGGAYEQYF.

This clonotype was observed a handful of times. The chain couples TRBV7-2 to TRBJ1-5, with D uncertain. This CDR3 comprises 14 residues. Germline V gene lookup returns CDR1 SGHTA and CDR2 FQGNSA. V was clipped by 1 base and J by 4 bases, with 8 bases between them. DNA for the CDR3: TGTGCCAGCAGCTTAGGTCTGCTTAATCAGCCCCAGCATTTT. It codes for CASSLGLLNQPQHF.

The chain recombines TRBV25-1 with TRBJ1-1, with 9 bases identical to TRBD1. The CDR3 length is 16 residues. Looked up from germline, CDR1 is MGHDK and CDR2 is SYGVNS. Losses at the gene ends were 4 bases for V and 1 base for J; bases not matched to a gene: 7. The CDR3 DNA is TGTGCCAGCAGTGGAAACAGGGGGCAATGGAACACTGAAGCTTTCTTT. It translates to CASSGNRGQWNTEAFF.

In this sample, this clonotype turned up many times. The V call is TRBV4-3, the J call TRBJ2-5; 12 bases are a match to TRBD2. J gave up 5 bases and V 1 base, and 5 bases lay outside the gene matches. CDR3 length: 16 residues. Germline CDR1 reads LGHNA; CDR2 reads YSLEER. For the CDR3, the DNA is TGCGCCAGCAGCCAAGGACTAGCGGGAGCGGGGGAGACCCAGTACTTC. Amino acid sequence: CASSQGLAGAGETQYF.

There are a few counts of this clonotype. This chain links TRBV5-5 with TRBJ2-1; 7 positions agree with TRBD2. The germline V gene encodes CDR1 SGHKS and CDR2 YYEKEE (reference sequence). After removal of 1 base from V and 2 bases from J, the junction contained 3 bases not matched to a gene. The CDR3 length is 15 residues. The CDR3 spells CASSLYGGTYNEQFF. CDR3 in DNA: TGTGCCAGCAGCTTGTACGGGGGGACCTACAATGAGCAGTTCTTC.

This clonotype was seen a handful of times. The chain recombines TRBV20-1 with TRBJ2-1; 9 nucleotides line up with TRBD2. Germline CDR1 and CDR2: DFQATT and SNEGSKA (reference sequence). This CDR3 spans 15 amino acids. The trim removed 5 bases at V and 9 bases at J, leaving 14 bases unmatched. The CDR3, as DNA: TGCAGTGCTTTAGGGGCGGGAGGGCCTCTTGGTGAGCAGTTCTTC. Its translation: CSALGAGGPLGEQFF.